These 24 T cell receptor beta chains were sequenced from one sample in a study of cytomegalovirus exposure and HLA in healthy donors. PCR employed 60 Vbeta and 13 Jbeta primers. Only in-frame clones appear in the TCRdb table, and some are missing; sequencing was by immunoSEQ multiplex PCR. The sample table includes 150,000 to 200,000 clones. Sequences were obtained from PBMCs. These receptors originate from a man aged 25-45 years in good health and CMV-seronegative.

The rearrangement joins TRBV7-9 to TRBJ1-2; tentatively, D is TRBD1 (5 bases). The CDR3 consists of 15 residues. Trimming left V 2 bases short and J 2 bases short, with 12 bases between. Germline V gene data show CDR1 as SEHNR and CDR2 as FQNEAQ (reference sequence). The CDR3: CASSLSWQGNYGYTF. The CDR3 nucleotides are TGTGCCAGCAGCTTATCGTGGCAGGGCAACTATGGCTACACCTTC.

The V call is TRBV5-4, the J call TRBJ2-3; TRBD2 matches 10 bases. The CDR3 covers 16 residues. CDR1 SGHNT and CDR2 YYREEE come from the germline V gene (reference sequence). Trimming at V came to 1 base and at J to 6 bases, leaving 8 bases not matched to a gene. The CDR3 loop reads CASSLQLAGGRDTQYF. The CDR3 nucleotides are TGTGCCAGCAGCTTGCAGTTAGCGGGAGGTAGGGATACGCAGTATTTT.

The rearrangement joins TRBV6-1 to TRBJ2-1; D not resolved. Germline values: CDR1 MNHNS, CDR2 SASEGT. The CDR3 consists of 13 residues. V gave up 6 bases and J gave up 8 bases, with 14 bases separating them. The CDR3 is CASRRLSLDEQFF. DNA for the CDR3: TGTGCCAGCAGACGACTTAGTCTCGATGAGCAGTTCTTC.

The rearrangement links TRBV15 to TRBJ1-2; TRBD1 is a possible D gene (5 bases). Trimming took off 5 bases at V and 8 bases at J, with 18 bases between the two ends. Per the germline V gene, CDR1 is LNHNV and CDR2 is YYDKDF (reference sequence). This CDR3 is built from 14 residues. CDR3 residues: CATSSEKDMRGYTF. For the CDR3, the DNA is TGTGCCACCAGCTCAGAAAAGGACATGAGGGGCTACACCTTC.

In regard to this clone: A read error may account for a junction end that differs from germline. The chain has TRBV7-9 and TRBJ1-2; D gene ambiguous. CDR1 and CDR2 (germline): SEHNR, FQNEAQ (reference sequence). The CDR3 is 14 residues long. The DNA of the CDR3 is TGTGCCGGCAGCTCGGTGACTATCGTTTATGGCTACACCTTC. It yields the protein CAGSSVTIVYGYTF.

The gene calls are TRBV19 and TRBJ1-4, with 8 bases that match TRBD1. The CDR3 runs 14 residues. Losses at the gene ends were 5 bases for V and 8 bases for J; bases not matched to a gene: 7. Germline-derived CDR1 and CDR2 are LNHDA and SQIVND (reference sequence). CDR3 nucleotides: TGTGCCAGTAGTCTCGGACAGGGTGTAGAAAAACTGTTTTTT. Protein: CASSLGQGVEKLFF. The full variable domain, its missing parts supplied by reference TRBV19 and TRBJ1-4, is DGGITQSPKYLFRKEGQNVTLSCEQNLNHDAMYWYRQDPGQGLRLIYYSQIVNDFQKGDIAEGYSVSREKKESFPLTVTSAQKNPTAFYLCASSLGQGVEKLFFGSGTQLSVL.

The chain employs TRBV7-6 and TRBJ2-1, with TRBD2 identical over 11 bases. The CDR3 totals 15 residues. Germline loops: CDR1 SGHVS, CDR2 FNYEAQ. Trimming removed 5 bases from V and 5 bases from J; junction bases left unmatched: 5. DNA for the CDR3: TGTGCCAGCAGCCGACTAGCGGGAAGGGACAATGAGCAGTTCTTC. It yields the protein CASSRLAGRDNEQFF.

The chain is built from TRBV15 and TRBJ2-1, with D maybe TRBD2 (6 bases). Germline lookup yields CDR1 LNHNV and CDR2 YYDKDF (reference sequence). The CDR3 contains 15 residues. V was clipped by 4 bases and J by 4 bases, with 14 bases between them. The CDR3 nucleotides read TGTGCCACCAGCATCCGAGGGACTTCTTACAATGAGCAGTTCTTC. Translating gives CATSIRGTSYNEQFF.

V gene TRBV6-1 combines with J gene TRBJ2-1; the D gene is possibly TRBD2 (6 bases). The germline gives CDR1 MNHNS, CDR2 SASEGT. The germline V and J ends were trimmed by 5 bases and 9 bases, with 20 bases remaining between them. The CDR3 length is 15 residues. This CDR3 reads CASSPNEDSGTEQFF. In DNA form, the CDR3 reads TGTGCCAGCAGTCCTAATGAAGATAGCGGAACTGAGCAGTTCTTC.

This chain connects TRBV7-2 to TRBJ2-7, with 8 bases that match TRBD1. The CDR3 contains 15 residues. Germline CDR1 reads SGHTA; CDR2 reads FQGNSA. The trim removed 1 base at V and 5 bases at J, leaving 7 bases unmatched. The CDR3 DNA reads TGTGCCAGCAGCTTAGGCGGGACAGGATCCCACGAGCAGTACTTC. Translation: CASSLGGTGSHEQYF.

The genes are TRBV6-1 and TRBJ2-7; the D is unclear. CDR1 and CDR2 from the germline V gene are MNHNS and SASEGT. Deletions cut 0 bases from V and 3 bases from J, with 9 bases between. CDR3 length: 14 residues. The CDR3 region is CASSEALRSYEQYF. For the CDR3, the DNA is TGTGCCAGCAGTGAAGCGCTTCGTAGCTACGAGCAGTACTTC.

The J gene is TRBJ1-2, the V gene TRBV5-1; 11 bases align to TRBD1. V gave up 5 bases and J gave up 6 bases; unmatched junction bases: 9. This CDR3 comprises 15 residues. Germline V gene lookup returns CDR1 SGHRS and CDR2 YFSETQ. The CDR3 loop is CASRRDRGALHGYTF. CDR3 DNA sequence: TGCGCCAGCAGACGGGACAGGGGGGCCCTCCATGGCTACACCTTC.

The gene calls are TRBV6-6 and TRBJ2-7; D possibly corresponds to TRBD2 (7 bases). Germline loops: CDR1 MNHNY, CDR2 SVGAGI (reference sequence). The CDR3 contains 15 residues. The ends were cut back, 6 bases at V and 2 bases at J, with 17 bases in the middle. CDR3 sequence reads: CASSRGGSLTYEQYF. For the CDR3, the DNA is TGTGCCAGCAGCAGGGGAGGGTCCCTAACCTACGAGCAGTACTTC.

The CDR3 loop is CASSDRTKMNTEAFF. The CDR3 DNA is TGTGCCAGCAGTGATCGGACAAAAATGAACACTGAAGCTTTCTTT. J is TRBJ1-1 and V is TRBV2; weak D call: TRBD1 (5 bases). V was cut by 3 bases and J by 0 bases, with 11 bases left in between. Germline V CDR1 and CDR2: SNHLY, FYNNEI. The CDR3 sequence is 15 residues long.

V gene TRBV25-1 combines with J gene TRBJ1-4, with TRBD1 identical over 10 bases. The ends lost 6 bases at V and 5 bases at J; junction bases unmatched: 9. Germline CDR1 and CDR2: MGHDK and SYGVNS. CDR3 length equals 16 residues. This chain's CDR3 is CASSVPPDRGNEKLFF. The CDR3 nucleotides are TGTGCCAGCAGCGTGCCTCCGGACAGGGGGAATGAAAAACTGTTTTTT.

The V and J genes are TRBV15 and TRBJ2-1; D ambiguous. V lost 0 bases, J lost 10 bases, and 13 bases lay in between. The CDR3 consists of 14 residues. Germline CDR1 and CDR2: LNHNV and YYDKDF (reference sequence). The CDR3 DNA sequence: TGTGCCACCAGCAGAGAAGGAACAGTTCGGGAGCAGTTCTTC. It specifies CATSREGTVREQFF.

V and J are TRBV10-1 and TRBJ2-3; maybe TRBD1 (6 bases). This CDR3 is built from 18 residues. Germline V lookup: CDR1 WNHNN, CDR2 SYGVQD (reference sequence). V shed 2 bases and J shed 3 bases, with 21 bases lying between them. The CDR3 sequence is CASSEKQGGPGTTDTQYF. Written as DNA, the CDR3 is TGCGCCAGCAGTGAGAAACAAGGGGGTCCAGGGACGACAGATACGCAGTATTTT.

In DNA form, the CDR3 reads TGTGCCACCAGCAGAGATGTGAGGCGGGTGAGCACAGATACGCAGTATTTT. Protein product: CATSRDVRRVSTDTQYF. The chain has TRBV15 and TRBJ2-3, with a possible D match to TRBD2 (5 bases). The germline V gene has CDR1 LNHNV and CDR2 YYDKDF (reference sequence). This CDR3 has 17 residues. V lost 0 bases and J lost 0, with 13 bases in between.

This chain's CDR3 is CASSQPGQGYNEQFF. The CDR3 region has the DNA TGCGCCAGCAGCCAACCGGGACAGGGCTACAATGAGCAGTTCTTC. The chain recombines TRBV4-1 with TRBJ2-1; 9 positions agree with TRBD1. This CDR3 comprises 15 residues. Germline V gene sequence: CDR1 MGHRA, CDR2 YSYEKL. J lost 3 bases, V lost 2 bases, and 2 bases had no gene match.

The J gene is TRBJ1-1, the V gene TRBV13; D may be TRBD1 (6 bases). The V and J ends lost 5 bases and 11 bases respectively, with 15 bases between them. This CDR3 comprises 12 residues. The germline CDR1 and CDR2 sequences are PRHDT and FYEKMQ (reference sequence). The CDR3 nucleotides read TGTGCCAGCAGCCCAGGGGCAGGAGAGGCTTTCTTT. Its protein product is CASSPGAGEAFF.

The rearrangement joins TRBV2 to TRBJ1-4, with TRBD1 matching over 10 bases. Germline V CDR1 and CDR2: SNHLY, FYNNEI. The CDR3 spans 15 residues. The J segment lost 5 bases and the V segment lost 7 bases, leaving 7 bases of the junction unmatched. CDR3 loop: CASTERTGGNEKLFF. The CDR3 DNA sequence: TGTGCCAGCACCGAAAGGACAGGGGGGAATGAAAAACTGTTTTTT. The whole variable domain, filled in from reference TRBV2 and TRBJ1-4, reads EPEVTQTPSHQVTQMGQEVILRCVPISNHLYFYWYRQILGQKVEFLVSFYNNEISEKSEIFDDQFSVERPDGSNFTLKIRSTKLEDSAMYFCASTERTGGNEKLFFGSGTQLSVL.

The chain links TRBV27 to TRBJ2-3; 8 bases are a match to TRBD1. The junction had 9 bases not matched to a gene; V was cut back by 8 bases and J by 8 bases. This CDR3 region has 13 residues. CDR1 and CDR2 from the germline V gene are MNHEY and SMNVEV (reference sequence). Here the CDR3 DNA reads TGTGCCAGCCACGATACGGACAGGGCTACGCAGTATTTT. It yields the protein CASHDTDRATQYF.

This chain joins TRBV5-1 and TRBJ2-1; D is unclear. Germline V CDR1 and CDR2: SGHRS, YFSETQ. This CDR3 contains 12 residues. Trimming removed 2 bases from V and 8 bases from J, with 8 bases in between. CDR3 in DNA: TGCGCCAGCAGCTTTAGCCTCGATGAGCAGTTCTTC. Its protein is CASSFSLDEQFF. Full variable domain (outside the CDR3, taken from reference TRBV5-1 and TRBJ2-1): KAGVTQTPRYLIKTRGQQVTLSCSPISGHRSVSWYQQTPGQGLQFLFEYFSETQRNKGNFPGRFSGRQFSNSRSEMNVSTLELGDSALYLCASSFSLDEQFFGPGTRLTVL.

The chain links TRBV5-1 to TRBJ1-2; D gene ambiguous. This CDR3 region has 13 residues. CDR1 and CDR2 (germline): SGHRS, YFSETQ. V was cut by 4 bases and J by 8 bases, with 15 bases left in between. The CDR3 spells CASSLGPPGGYTF. CDR3 in DNA: TGCGCCAGCAGCCTCGGGCCCCCGGGGGGCTACACCTTC.